The 28 T cell receptor beta chains listed next were all sequenced from one sample in a study of blood T cell repertoires in COVID-19. Only in-frame clones appear in the TCRdb table, and some are missing; sequencing was by immunoSEQ multiplex PCR. This table has about 260,000 clones, 88% appearing once. Sequences were obtained from peripheral blood. Receptors originate from a human donor in a cohort sampled during active COVID-19.

V and J are TRBV28 and TRBJ1-1, with 12 bases matching TRBD1. J gave up 8 bases and V 5 bases, and 6 bases lay outside the gene matches. Germline V gene data show CDR1 as MDHEN and CDR2 as SYDVKM. The CDR3 runs 14 residues. The CDR3 protein is CASSPGTGGLEAFF. The CDR3 DNA reads as TGTGCCAGCAGTCCCGGGACAGGGGGCTTGGAAGCTTTCTTT. Variable domain in full (rest from reference TRBV28 and TRBJ1-1): DVKVTQSSRYLVKRTGEKVFLECVQDMDHENMFWYRQDPGLGLRLIYFSYDVKMKEKGDIPEGYSVSREKKERFSLILESASTNQTSMYLCASSPGTGGLEAFFGQGTRLTVV.

This clone came up once. In DNA form, the CDR3 reads TGTGCCAGTAGTATCGCAGGGATGGGCGGCAACTATGGCTACACCTTC. Its protein product is CASSIAGMGGNYGYTF. The V gene is TRBV19, the J gene TRBJ1-2, with D possibly TRBD1 on 5 matching bases. The CDR3 length is 16 residues. In germline, CDR1 is LNHDA, CDR2 SQIVND (reference sequence). The V end was cut by 3 bases, the J end by 2 bases, with 16 bases between.

The J gene is TRBJ1-4, the V gene TRBV6-6; D unresolved. The CDR3 consists of 16 residues. The germline V and J ends were trimmed by 1 base and 8 bases, with 17 bases remaining between them. Germline loops: CDR1 MNHNY, CDR2 SVGAGI (reference sequence). The CDR3 nucleotides read TGTGCCAGCAGTTACTTTAGTCCGGACTCTGAGGAAAAACTGTTTTTT. Its protein is CASSYFSPDSEEKLFF.

This clone was observed a few times. The genes are TRBV19 and TRBJ1-6; no firm D call. The V gene's germline CDR1 is LNHDA and CDR2 SQIVND (reference sequence). The CDR3 covers 16 residues. The germline V and J ends were trimmed by 2 bases and 0 bases, with 8 bases remaining between them. Written as DNA, the CDR3 is TGTGCCAGTAGTATACTGGAGAGCTCCTATAATTCACCCCTCCACTTT. It codes for CASSILESSYNSPLHF. The full variable domain, its missing parts supplied by reference TRBV19 and TRBJ1-6, is DGGITQSPKYLFRKEGQNVTLSCEQNLNHDAMYWYRQDPGQGLRLIYYSQIVNDFQKGDIAEGYSVSREKKESFPLTVTSAQKNPTAFYLCASSILESSYNSPLHFGNGTRLTVT.

The chain combines TRBV7-6 with TRBJ1-5; no clear D gene. The V gene's germline CDR1 is SGHVS and CDR2 FNYEAQ. The CDR3 loop spans 13 amino acids. V lost 3 bases and J lost 3, with 6 bases in between. CDR3 residues: CASSFGYNQPQHF. Written as DNA, the CDR3 is TGTGCCAGCAGCTTCGGGTACAATCAGCCCCAGCATTTT.

This chain uses TRBV6-5 with TRBJ2-3, with 12 bases identical to TRBD2. This CDR3 contains 16 residues. CDR1 is MNHEY and CDR2 is SVGAGI in the germline V gene. V lost 4 bases, J lost 6 bases, and 8 bases stayed unmatched. CDR3 nucleotides: TGTGCCAGCAGTTCCCCTAGCGGGGGGGTGAGCGATACGCAGTATTTT. This translates into CASSSPSGGVSDTQYF.

J is TRBJ1-3 and V is TRBV6-6; D possibly corresponds to TRBD1 (5 bases). This CDR3 comprises 15 residues. Germline values: CDR1 MNHNY, CDR2 SVGAGI (reference sequence). V lost 0 bases and J 2 bases, leaving 8 bases between the germline ends. The CDR3 is CASSYSQDTGNTIYF. The CDR3 DNA is TGTGCCAGCAGTTACTCACAGGACACTGGAAACACCATATATTTT.

The CDR3 spells CAISEGRTGNTGELFF. DNA for the CDR3: TGTGCCATCAGTGAGGGGCGGACAGGGAACACCGGGGAGCTGTTTTTT. The chain employs TRBV10-3 and TRBJ2-2; 7 bases agree with TRBD1. J was trimmed by 1 base and V by 2 bases; bases with no gene match: 4. This CDR3 region has 16 residues. Germline V gene sequence: CDR1 ENHRY, CDR2 SYGVKD.

This rearrangement joins TRBV6-5 to TRBJ2-7; no reliable D call. V gave up 7 bases and J gave up 5 bases, with 15 bases separating them. Germline assignment: CDR1 MNHEY and CDR2 SVGAGI. This CDR3 spans 13 amino acids. In nucleotides, the CDR3 is TGTGCCAGCACGCCCTCGACTCCCAACGAGCAGTACTTC. Translation gives CASTPSTPNEQYF.

The gene calls are TRBV6-6 and TRBJ2-1; D call uncertain. V was clipped by 8 bases and J by 0 bases, with 5 bases between them. Germline V CDR1 and CDR2: MNHNY, SVGAGI (reference sequence). CDR3 length equals 12 residues. The CDR3 DNA follows: TGTGCCAGCGGAGCCTCCTACAATGAGCAGTTCTTC. Protein product: CASGASYNEQFF.

This sequence joins TRBV10-3 and TRBJ2-1; 10 nucleotides agree with TRBD2. The CDR3 is 14 amino acids. Trimming at V came to 4 bases and at J to 9 bases, leaving 6 bases not matched to a gene. Germline V gives CDR1 ENHRY, CDR2 SYGVKD. The CDR3: CAISGTSGDTEQFF. CDR3 coding DNA: TGTGCCATCAGTGGTACTAGCGGGGATACTGAGCAGTTCTTC.

This sequence joins TRBV5-4 and TRBJ1-1, with D unclear. V was cut by 1 base and J by 4 bases, with 14 bases left in between. The CDR3 contains 15 residues. Germline CDR1 SGHNT, CDR2 YYREEE (reference sequence). As DNA, the CDR3 is TGTGCCAGCAGCTTGTGGGCGGGGTCCTCCACTGAAGCTTTCTTT. Protein product: CASSLWAGSSTEAFF.

The chain uses TRBV3-1 (or the pseudogene TRBV3-2) and TRBJ1-4; 7 nucleotides match TRBD1. The V gene end was trimmed by 6 bases and the J gene end by 4 bases; junction bases not matched to a gene: 5. Germline CDR1 reads LGHDT; CDR2 reads YNNKEL (reference sequence). This CDR3 is 14 amino acids long. The CDR3 nucleotides read TGTGCCAGCAGGCGAGGGACAGTTAATGAAAAACTGTTTTTT. Protein product: CASRRGTVNEKLFF.

V is TRBV12-3 or TRBV12-4 and J is TRBJ1-2; D unclear. The CDR3 totals 12 residues. V was pared by 3 bases and J by 5 bases, with 7 bases between. The CDR3 sequence is CASSFSIYGYTF. The CDR3 bases are TGTGCCAGCAGTTTTAGTATTTATGGCTACACCTTC.

The J gene is TRBJ2-7, the V gene TRBV7-2, with 15 bases aligning to TRBD2. Germline lookup yields CDR1 SGHTA and CDR2 FQGNSA. The CDR3 contains 18 residues. J gave up 4 bases and V 4 bases, and 11 bases lay outside the gene matches. The CDR3 DNA sequence: TGTGCCAGCAGCTCATCCTCGCGGACTAGCGGGAGGGTTTACGAGCAGTACTTC. Its translation: CASSSSSRTSGRVYEQYF.

The chain has TRBV28 and TRBJ2-7; D remains ambiguous. Looked up from germline, CDR1 is MDHEN and CDR2 is SYDVKM. The CDR3 has 14 residues. V dropped 2 bases and J dropped 2 bases, with 10 bases sitting between them. This CDR3 reads CASSLGQSTYEQYF. The CDR3 coding sequence is TGTGCCAGCAGTTTAGGTCAGTCCACCTACGAGCAGTACTTC.

The chain joins TRBV18 to TRBJ2-7; TRBD1 is a possible D gene (5 bases). Trimming stripped 4 bases from V and 0 bases from J, with 7 bases between. Germline V lookup: CDR1 KGHSH, CDR2 LQKENI. This CDR3 is 13 amino acids long. The CDR3 is CASSQGVSYEQYF. DNA for the CDR3: TGTGCCAGCTCACAAGGGGTCTCCTACGAGCAGTACTTC.

In the case of this clone: A junction end diverges from the germline sequence, so it may reflect a read error. V usage is TRBV4-1 and J usage is TRBJ2-7; D is perhaps TRBD2 (6 bases). The CDR3 spans 13 residues. The germline CDR1 and CDR2 sequences are MGHRA and YSYEKL. This CDR3 reads CASSQSLGRGFSF. CDR3 nucleotides: TGCGCCAGCAGCCAATCATTGGGGCGGGGTTTCTCATTC.

The chain is built from TRBV7-9 and TRBJ1-2, with D possibly matching TRBD1 (6 bases). Trimming left V 0 bases short and J 0 bases short, with 8 bases between. The CDR3 spans 15 residues. Germline CDR1 and CDR2: SEHNR and FQNEAQ (reference sequence). The CDR3: CASSLAGHANYGYTF. CDR3 DNA sequence: TGTGCCAGCAGCTTAGCGGGACACGCTAACTATGGCTACACCTTC.

The chain employs TRBV6-5 and TRBJ2-7, with D perhaps TRBD1 (5 bases). CDR3 length: 13 amino acids. Germline CDR1 reads MNHEY; CDR2 reads SVGAGI. Between the trimmed V and J ends, which lost 6 bases and 3 bases, there was a span of 12 bases. This CDR3 reads CASSRESSYEQYF. The CDR3 DNA sequence: TGTGCCAGCAGCAGGGAATCGAGCTACGAGCAGTACTTC.

The chain recombines TRBV9 with TRBJ2-7; TRBD2 agrees at 10 bases. Unmatched junction bases numbered 15, after V lost 3 bases and J lost 9 bases. The germline V gene encodes CDR1 SGDLS and CDR2 YYNGEE. This CDR3 contains 16 residues. This CDR3 is CASSASLTSGMDVQYF. For the CDR3, the DNA is TGTGCCAGCAGCGCCTCACTTACTAGCGGGATGGATGTGCAGTACTTC. Supplemented by reference TRBV9 and TRBJ2-7, the full variable domain reads DSGVTQTPKHLITATGQRVTLRCSPRSGDLSVYWYQQSLDQGLQFLIQYYNGEERAKGNILERFSAQQFPDLHSELNLSSLELGDSALYFCASSASLTSGMDVQYFGPGTRLTVT.

The chain links TRBV21-1 to TRBJ2-7; the tabulated D call, TRBD2, remains unverified against the DNA. TRBV21-1 is marked as a pseudogene. The CDR3 totals 10 residues. The CDR3 protein is CASLLYEQYF. The CDR3, as DNA: TGTGCCAGTCTTCTCTACGAGCAGTACTTC.

This clone was observed a single time. The chain uses TRBV6-2 or TRBV6-3 and TRBJ2-7; a weak D match, TRBD1 (6 bases). The germline V gene encodes CDR1 MNHEY and CDR2 SVGEGT. The CDR3 has 16 residues. V was pared by 0 bases and J by 3 bases, with 15 bases between. As DNA, the CDR3 is TGTGCCAGCAGTTACTCGACAGGTCCCAGGGGCTACGAGCAGTACTTC. This sequence encodes CASSYSTGPRGYEQYF.

The chain combines TRBV7-2 with TRBJ2-3; perhaps TRBD2 as D (6 bases). The CDR3 contains 19 residues. Trimming took off 1 base at V and 1 base at J, with 21 bases between the two ends. Germline CDR1 is SGHTA and CDR2 is FQGNSA. In nucleotides, the CDR3 is TGTGCCAGCAGCTTAGGGGGGACTGGATCCGTCCGGCGCACAGATACGCAGTATTTT. As protein: CASSLGGTGSVRRTDTQYF. Looking up the rest from reference TRBV7-2 and TRBJ2-3 gives the full variable domain: GAGVSQSPSNKVTEKGKDVELRCDPISGHTALYWYRQSLGQGLEFLIYFQGNSAPDKSGLPSDRFSAERTGGSVSTLTIQRTQQEDSAVYLCASSLGGTGSVRRTDTQYFGPGTRLTVL.

The rearrangement uses TRBV21-1 and TRBJ2-7; the table's D call, TRBD2, was not checked against the DNA. TRBV21-1 is flagged as a pseudogene. The CDR3 covers 15 residues. Here the CDR3 reads CASSIFRLVDYEQYF. The CDR3 DNA reads TGTGCCAGCAGCATCTTCAGACTAGTAGACTACGAGCAGTACTTC.

The V gene is TRBV11-2, the J gene TRBJ2-1; TRBD1 is a possible D gene (6 bases). The CDR3 is 13 residues long. Trimming took 7 bases from V and 7 from J, leaving 14 bases between them. Germline assignment: CDR1 SGHAT and CDR2 FQNNGV. The CDR3 DNA is TGTGCCAGCAACCGAGTGGGGGCGAATGAGCAGTTCTTC. Amino acids: CASNRVGANEQFF.

This clone was found once. The chain uses TRBV5-1 and TRBJ1-2, with TRBD1 matching over 8 bases. The germline V gene has CDR1 SGHRS and CDR2 YFSETQ. CDR3 size: 14 residues. Trimming cost V 4 bases and J 3 bases; bases outside gene matches: 5. The CDR3 DNA reads TGCGCCAGCAGCCTGACAGGGGCTGACTATGGCTACACCTTC. Translated: CASSLTGADYGYTF.

This chain connects TRBV6-5 to TRBJ2-1; TRBD1 aligns across 7 bases. V was pared by 7 bases and J by 0 bases, with 6 bases of the junction left unmatched. The germline CDR1 and CDR2 sequences are MNHEY and SVGAGI. This CDR3 has 15 amino acids. This chain's CDR3 is CASTRQGYSYNEQFF. DNA for the CDR3: TGTGCCAGCACCCGACAGGGATACTCCTACAATGAGCAGTTCTTC.